The clone carrying this TCR beta chain was found many times. Its antigen is unknown. Those with hyperthyroidism were 18 to 65 years old, newly diagnosed, and ill for under 2 months. Using RNA transcripts as the source, TCR beta CDR3 regions were amplified. First-round RT-PCR of the TCR CDR3 relied on the HTBI primer set. TCRdb processed the multiplex PCR reads anew with MiXCR; each CDR3 protein has one entry. The sample consists of hundreds of thousands of distinct CDR3 sequences, approximately 15% of them appearing once. The data stem from a study of T cells in Graves' hyperthyroidism and ophthalmopathy. Study as a whole: Peripheral blood was collected at initial diagnosis, before any treatment.

With 6 bases removed from V and 11 bases from J, the gap between germline ends came to 17 bases. The CDR3 covers 14 residues. CDR1 is MNHNS and CDR2 is SASEGT in the germline V gene. Findings and limits, study-wide: Through a model of 13 V-J features, ophthalmopathy was separated from stable hyperthyroidism.

Sequenced: blood. This TCR derives from a woman younger than 30 with Graves' hyperthyroidism. This sequence joins TRBV6-1 and TRBJ1-6; D possibly corresponds to TRBD1 (5 bases). CDR3 protein: CASSNVGPVAPLHF. The CDR3 region has the DNA TGTGCCAGCAGCAACGTGGGGCCGGTGGCACCCCTCCACTTT.